Listed here are 22 T cell receptor beta chains from one sample, sequenced in a study of T cell clonality in common variable immunodeficiency. Repertoires were generated with immunoSEQ multiplex PCR, while TCRdb's copy carries only in-frame clones and drops some. The repertoire shows around 47,000 clones, none seen only once; the top ten take about 2%. Sequencing used peripheral blood mononuclear cells. These receptors were obtained from a person aged 18-69 years in good health.

Concerning this clone: The read finishes 3 residues shy of the CDR3 end, and the germline J gene is used to complete it. J is TRBJ1-5 and V is TRBV2; unclear D gene. Looked up from germline, CDR1 is SNHLY and CDR2 is FYNNEI. Trimming removed 0 bases from V and 4 bases from J, with 7 bases in between. This CDR3 contains 14 residues. Partial CDR3 DNA: TGTGCCAGCAGTGAAGCCGAAGGGAATCAGCCC. Translation: CASSEAEGNQP. The full CDR3 protein reads CASSEAEGNQPQHF.

This clone was observed a few times. This may be a read error, as it is one base from a much larger clone. Other nucleotide sequences from this sample produce the same CDR3. Partial CDR3 DNA: TGTGCTAGCAGTTTGGGGTCCAGGGGGCAAGAGACC. Residues: CASSLGSRGQET. The CDR3 in full is CASSLGSRGQETQYF. The chain is built from TRBV7-7 and TRBJ2-5, with 7 bases that match TRBD1. Sequencing ends 3 residues short of the CDR3 end; the germline J gene provides the rest. Germline CDR1 and CDR2: SSHAT and FNYEAQ (reference sequence). The CDR3 covers 15 residues.

This clone showed up many times. Read data end 3 residues before the CDR3 end; the end is taken from the germline J gene. The chain recombines TRBV19 with TRBJ1-2, with 10 nucleotides matching TRBD1. V shed 5 bases, J shed 6 bases, and the junction held 6 bases outside the gene matches. The germline gives CDR1 LNHDA, CDR2 SQIVND (reference sequence). The CDR3 is made up of 14 amino acids. CDR3 DNA, as far as it was read: TGTGCCAGTAGTGGGACAGGGGAAAGGGATGGC. Its protein product is CASSGTGERDG. The full CDR3 sequence reads CASSGTGERDGYTF.

This clone was counted between two and nine times. The CDR3 end is not reached by the read, which stops 3 residues before it; the germline J gene fills it in. The chain carries TRBV18 and TRBJ2-5, with D possibly being TRBD1 (5 bases). Trimming pared 1 base from V and 1 base from J, leaving 7 bases between. The CDR3 is made up of 14 amino acids. CDR1 is KGHSH, CDR2 LQKENI, per germline. The sequenced part of the CDR3 DNA is TGTGCCAGCTCACCACTAAGGGGCCAAGAGACC. This encodes CASSPLRGQET. The full CDR3 reads CASSPLRGQETQYF.

This clone was seen many times. The read ends 3 residues before the CDR3 terminus; that terminus is restored from the germline J gene. The rearrangement links TRBV11-3 to TRBJ2-3; 12 nucleotides match TRBD2. V shed 5 bases, J shed 6 bases, and the junction held 6 bases outside the gene matches. The CDR3 length is 15 residues. Germline-derived CDR1 and CDR2 are SGHNT and YENEEA. Partial CDR3 DNA: TGTGCCAGCAGCATGACTAGCGGGAGTGGTGATACG. It codes for CASSMTSGSGDT. The full CDR3 protein reads CASSMTSGSGDTQYF.

This clone occurred many times. The observed sequence ends 3 residues before the CDR3 terminus, with the missing tail filled in from the germline J gene. The chain employs TRBV20-1 and TRBJ2-3; D possibly corresponds to TRBD1 (5 bases). The CDR3 runs 16 residues. V lost 0 bases and J lost 3, with 16 bases in between. CDR1 is DFQATT, CDR2 SNEGSKA, per germline (reference sequence). CDR3 DNA (partial): TGCAGTGCTAGAGATCCCAGGCAGGGAAGGACAGATACG. Translated, it gives CSARDPRQGRTDT. The full CDR3 reads CSARDPRQGRTDTQYF.

Only a few counts were recorded for this clone. The read falls 3 residues short of the CDR3 end, and the missing part is taken from the germline J gene. This chain links TRBV5-1 with TRBJ2-1; D is undetermined. Germline lookup yields CDR1 SGHRS and CDR2 YFSETQ. Trimming left V 4 bases short and J 6 bases short, with 23 bases between. The CDR3 is 17 amino acids. This CDR3 is CASSPTGFSYEPNEQFF. The covered CDR3 bases are TGCGCCAGCAGCCCCACCGGGTTCTCTTATGAGCCCAATGAG.

This clone was seen ten or more times. The read gets to within 3 residues of the CDR3 end, and the germline J gene fills in the rest. V is TRBV9 and J is TRBJ1-2; 7 bases align to TRBD1. The CDR3 has 13 residues. V lost 4 bases and J lost 6; bases outside the gene matches: 6. From germline, CDR1 is SGDLS and CDR2 YYNGEE. The CDR3 region is CASSKGGTDGYTF. The DNA read from the CDR3 is TGTGCCAGCAGCAAAGGAGGGACAGATGGC.

This clone was observed at least ten times. The sequenced fragment ends 3 residues before the CDR3 boundary, so the rest is inferred from the germline J gene. The chain carries TRBV6-4 and TRBJ1-2, with 7 nucleotides matching TRBD1. The germline CDR1 and CDR2 sequences are MRHNA and SNTAGT. The V and J ends lost 0 bases and 7 bases, in that order; junction bases with no gene match: 5. This CDR3 is built from 14 residues. The sequenced part of the CDR3 DNA is TGTGCCAGCAGTGACTCAAACAGGGGCTCTGGC. Encoded protein: CASSDSNRGSG. The whole CDR3 protein reads CASSDSNRGSGYTF.

This clone has at least ten counts. Partial CDR3 DNA: TGTGCCAGCTCACCGCCGGGACAGGGGAATGAAAAA. Its translation is CASSPPGQGNEK. The whole CDR3 sequence is CASSPPGQGNEKLFF. This rearrangement joins TRBV18 to TRBJ1-4; 10 nucleotides match TRBD1. The read is 3 residues too short to cover the CDR3 end, so that end is filled in from the germline J gene. The CDR3 is 15 residues long. V was clipped by 3 bases and J by 5 bases; unmatched bases: 3. The germline V gene has CDR1 KGHSH and CDR2 LQKENI.

This clone was seen many times. Read sequence stops 3 residues before the CDR3 end, and the germline J gene provides the missing end. The rearrangement joins TRBV7-9 to TRBJ2-2; TRBD1 is a possible D gene (6 bases). V was pared by 6 bases and J by 5 bases, with 16 bases between. This CDR3 comprises 15 residues. Per the germline V gene, CDR1 is SEHNR and CDR2 is FQNEAQ (reference sequence). This chain's CDR3 is CASSSQWGPTGELFF. Incomplete CDR3 DNA: TGTGCCAGCAGTTCCCAGTGGGGGCCGACCGGGGAG.

This clone was seen more than once but under ten times. The CDR3 end is not reached by the read, which stops 3 residues before it; the germline J gene fills it in. This sequence joins TRBV5-3 and TRBJ1-5; D not certain. TRBV5-3 carries the ORF label, with uncertain function. V shed 3 bases and J shed 1 base, with 11 bases lying between them. There are 15 residues in the CDR3. The CDR3 DNA, read in part, is TGTGCCAGAAGCTCGAACGGGGAGAGCAATCAGCCC. This gives the protein CARSSNGESNQP. The complete CDR3 sequence is CARSSNGESNQPQHF.

At least ten counts were recorded for this clone. The CDR3 goes on 3 residues after the read ends, and that part is filled in from the germline J gene. The chain uses TRBV5-1 and TRBJ2-2; 8 bases line up with TRBD2. The CDR3 spans 17 residues. CDR1 SGHRS and CDR2 YFSETQ come from the germline V gene. V was clipped by 5 bases and J by 5 bases; unmatched bases: 14. Incomplete CDR3 DNA: TGCGCCAGCAGTCTGTACGCCTCTAGCGGGCGTACCGGGGAG. It yields the protein CASSLYASSGRTGE. In full, the CDR3 is CASSLYASSGRTGELFF.

This clone has at least ten counts. The observed sequence ends 3 residues before the CDR3 terminus, with the missing tail filled in from the germline J gene. The J gene is TRBJ2-1, the V gene TRBV30; 9 nucleotides align to TRBD2. CDR1 is GTSNPN, CDR2 SVGIG, per germline (reference sequence). CDR3 length: 16 residues. The chain's CDR3 is CAGSGGGVLAYNEQFF. CDR3 DNA (partial): TGTGCGGGCTCGGGCGGGGGGGTCCTTGCCTACAATGAG.

This clone was seen repeatedly, ten times or more. The read ends 3 residues before the CDR3 terminus; that terminus is restored from the germline J gene. The V and J genes are TRBV30 and TRBJ2-4, with unresolved D. The CDR3 runs 16 residues. V was clipped by 4 bases and J by 4 bases, with 20 bases between them. CDR1 is GTSNPN, CDR2 SVGIG, per germline (reference sequence). CDR3 protein: CAWNPRSKGPKNIQYF. Incomplete CDR3 DNA: TGTGCCTGGAACCCCAGATCAAAAGGGCCGAAAAACATT.

This clone appeared many times. With the read ending 3 residues before the CDR3 end, the germline J gene is used to fill in that end. V usage is TRBV10-3 and J usage is TRBJ1-1; maybe TRBD1 (5 bases). CDR3 length equals 12 residues. Trimming stripped 11 bases from V and 1 base from J, with 11 bases between. The germline CDR1 and CDR2 sequences are ENHRY and SYGVKD. CDR3 region: CASRGTNTEAFF. CDR3 DNA (partial): TGTGCCTCGCGGGGCACGAACACTGAA.

This clone was observed many times. Sequencing ends 3 residues short of the CDR3 end; the germline J gene provides the rest. The chain employs TRBV2 and TRBJ2-4; 10 bases fit TRBD2. With V trimmed by 10 bases and J by 1 base, 16 bases remained unmatched. This CDR3 has 18 residues. CDR1 is SNHLY, CDR2 FYNNEI, per germline. CDR3: CAISQLAGLRFAKNIQYF. The CDR3 bases that were read are TGTGCCATTTCCCAACTAGCGGGATTACGTTTTGCCAAAAACATT.

The sample holds many counts of this clone. The read falls 3 residues short of the CDR3 end, and the missing part is taken from the germline J gene. The chain couples TRBV30 to TRBJ2-1, with 10 bases matching TRBD2. This CDR3 region has 15 residues. Germline lookup yields CDR1 GTSNPN and CDR2 SVGIG (reference sequence). J gave up 3 bases and V 1 base, and 3 bases lay outside the gene matches. The part of the CDR3 DNA that was read is TGTGCCTGGAGTGAGGGGACTAGCGTCTACAATGAG. Amino acid sequence: CAWSEGTSVYNE. The full-length CDR3 reads as CAWSEGTSVYNEQFF.

Points on this clone: The read ends 3 residues early relative to the CDR3; the germline J gene fills the gap. V usage is TRBV19 and J usage is TRBJ2-3; 7 nucleotides align to TRBD1. In germline, CDR1 is LNHDA, CDR2 SQIVND (reference sequence). CDR3 length equals 12 residues. Here the CDR3 reads CASSDREGAQYF. CDR3 DNA (partial): TGTGCCAGTAGTGACAGGGAAGGCGCG. Complete variable domain (other parts from reference TRBV19 and TRBJ2-3): DGGITQSPKYLFRKEGQNVTLSCEQNLNHDAMYWYRQDPGQGLRLIYYSQIVNDFQKGDIAEGYSVSREKKESFPLTVTSAQKNPTAFYLCASSDREGAQYFGPGTRLTVL.

This clone has at least ten counts. The read is 3 residues too short to cover the CDR3 end, so that end is filled in from the germline J gene. V is TRBV3-1 (or the pseudogene TRBV3-2) and J is TRBJ2-3, with 10 bases that match TRBD1. Germline V gene data show CDR1 as LGHDT and CDR2 as YNNKEL (reference sequence). The CDR3 has 16 residues. The V and J ends lost 4 bases and 3 bases, in that order; junction bases with no gene match: 7. The CDR3 loop reads CASSLPGTGETDTQYF. The CDR3 bases that were read are TGTGCCAGCAGCCTTCCCGGGACAGGGGAAACAGATACG.

As to this clone: The read terminates 3 residues ahead of where the CDR3 ends, so the germline J gene completes it. This chain uses TRBV7-9 with TRBJ2-5, with a tentative D call TRBD1 (5 bases). The ends were cut back, 4 bases at V and 1 base at J, with 10 bases in the middle. Germline V CDR1 and CDR2: SEHNR, FQNEAQ (reference sequence). The CDR3 totals 14 residues. The DNA read from the CDR3 is TGTGCCAGCAGCTCCAGGGCAGTCCAAGAGACC. This translates into CASSSRAVQET. The CDR3 in full is CASSSRAVQETQYF.

Only a few counts were recorded for this clone. Read sequence stops 3 residues before the CDR3 end, and the germline J gene provides the missing end. The chain couples TRBV30 to TRBJ2-7; TRBD2 matches 10 bases. CDR3 size: 16 residues. After removal of 7 bases from V and 2 bases from J, the junction contained 14 bases not matched to a gene. The germline V gene encodes CDR1 GTSNPN and CDR2 SVGIG (reference sequence). Incomplete CDR3 DNA: TGTGCCTCGGACAGGTATTCTAGCGGGGGACCCTACGAG. This encodes CASDRYSSGGPYE. The complete CDR3 protein is CASDRYSSGGPYEQYF.